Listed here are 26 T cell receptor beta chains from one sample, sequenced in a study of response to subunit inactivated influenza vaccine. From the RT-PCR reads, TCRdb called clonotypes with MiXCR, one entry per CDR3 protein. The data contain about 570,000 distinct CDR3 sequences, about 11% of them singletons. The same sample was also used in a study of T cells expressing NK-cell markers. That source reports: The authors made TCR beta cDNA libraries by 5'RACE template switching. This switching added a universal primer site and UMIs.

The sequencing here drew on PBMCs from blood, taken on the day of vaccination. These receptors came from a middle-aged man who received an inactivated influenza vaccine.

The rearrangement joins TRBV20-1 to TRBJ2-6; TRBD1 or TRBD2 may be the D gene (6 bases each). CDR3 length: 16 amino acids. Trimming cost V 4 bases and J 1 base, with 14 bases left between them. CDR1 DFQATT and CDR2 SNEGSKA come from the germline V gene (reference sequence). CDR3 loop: CSATEGGRSGANVLTF. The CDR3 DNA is TGCAGTGCTACTGAGGGGGGAAGGTCTGGGGCCAACGTCCTGACTTTC.

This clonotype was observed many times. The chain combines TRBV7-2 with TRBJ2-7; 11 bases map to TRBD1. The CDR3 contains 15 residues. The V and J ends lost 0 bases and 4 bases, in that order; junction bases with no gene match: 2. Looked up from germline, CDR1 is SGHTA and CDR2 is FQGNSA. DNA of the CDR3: TGTGCCAGCAGCTTAGCGGGACAGGGGGTTTACGAGCAGTACTTC. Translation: CASSLAGQGVYEQYF. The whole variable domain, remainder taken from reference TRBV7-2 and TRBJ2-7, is GAGVSQSPSNKVTEKGKDVELRCDPISGHTALYWYRQSLGQGLEFLIYFQGNSAPDKSGLPSDRFSAERTGGSVSTLTIQRTQQEDSAVYLCASSLAGQGVYEQYFGPGTRLTVT.

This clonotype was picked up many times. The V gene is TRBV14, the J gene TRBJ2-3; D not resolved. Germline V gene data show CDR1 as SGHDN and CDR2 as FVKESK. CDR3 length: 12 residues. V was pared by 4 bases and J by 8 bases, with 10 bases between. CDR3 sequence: CASSPLGATQYF. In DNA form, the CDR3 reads TGTGCCAGCAGCCCCCTTGGTGCTACGCAGTATTTT.

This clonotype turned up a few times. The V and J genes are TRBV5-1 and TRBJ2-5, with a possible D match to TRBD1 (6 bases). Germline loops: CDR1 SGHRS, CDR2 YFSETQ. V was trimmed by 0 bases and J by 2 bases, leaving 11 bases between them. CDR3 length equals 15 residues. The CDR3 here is CASSLGDRYQETQYF. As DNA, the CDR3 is TGCGCCAGCAGCTTGGGAGACAGGTATCAAGAGACCCAGTACTTC.

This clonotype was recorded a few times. The CDR3 DNA sequence: TGTGCCAGCAGTTACTCGGATCAGGGGGCTCAGCCCCTCCACTTT. Its protein product is CASSYSDQGAQPLHF. The V and J genes are TRBV6-5 and TRBJ1-6; TRBD1 aligns across 8 bases. CDR3 length: 15 amino acids. CDR1 and CDR2 from the germline V gene are MNHEY and SVGAGI. Trimming removed 0 bases from V and 13 bases from J; junction bases left unmatched: 8.

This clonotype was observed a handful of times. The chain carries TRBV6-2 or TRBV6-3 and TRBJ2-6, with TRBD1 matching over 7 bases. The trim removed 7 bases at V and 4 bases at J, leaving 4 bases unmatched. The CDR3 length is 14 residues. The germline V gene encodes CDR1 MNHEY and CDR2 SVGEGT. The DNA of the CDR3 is TGTGCCAGCACCAGGGGGACCGGGGCCAACGTCCTGACTTTC. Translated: CASTRGTGANVLTF.

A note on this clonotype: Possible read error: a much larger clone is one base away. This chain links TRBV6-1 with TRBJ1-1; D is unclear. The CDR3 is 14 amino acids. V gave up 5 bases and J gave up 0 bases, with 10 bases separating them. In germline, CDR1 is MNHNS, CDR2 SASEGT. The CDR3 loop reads CASSRQRLNTEAFF. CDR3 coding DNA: TGTGCCAGCAGTCGTCAACGCTTGAACACTGAAGCTTTCTTT.

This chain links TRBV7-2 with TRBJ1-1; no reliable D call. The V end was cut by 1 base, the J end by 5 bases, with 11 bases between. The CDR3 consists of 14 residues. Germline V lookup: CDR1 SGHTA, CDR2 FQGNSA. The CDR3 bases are TGTGCCAGCAGCTTAGAGAGGGTATCGACTGAAGCTTTCTTT. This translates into CASSLERVSTEAFF.

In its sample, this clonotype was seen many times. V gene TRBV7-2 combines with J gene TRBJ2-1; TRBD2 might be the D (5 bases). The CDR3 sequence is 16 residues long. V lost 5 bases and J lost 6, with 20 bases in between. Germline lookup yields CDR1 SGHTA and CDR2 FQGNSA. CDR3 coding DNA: TGTGCCAGCAGCCTCCCTAAGGGCGGGTCCCTCAATGAGCAGTTCTTC. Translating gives CASSLPKGGSLNEQFF.

CDR3 sequence reads: CAGTGVEAFF. CDR3 DNA: TGTGCCGGGACAGGGGTAGAAGCTTTCTTT. This chain connects TRBV2 to TRBJ1-1; 10 nucleotides match TRBD1. CDR3 length: 10 amino acids. The germline CDR1 and CDR2 sequences are SNHLY and FYNNEI. V lost 11 bases and J lost 8; bases outside the gene matches: 2.

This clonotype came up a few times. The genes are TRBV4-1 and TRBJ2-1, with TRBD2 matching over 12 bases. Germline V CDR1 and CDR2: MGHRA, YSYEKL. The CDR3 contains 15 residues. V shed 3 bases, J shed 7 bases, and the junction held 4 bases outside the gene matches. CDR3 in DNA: TGCGCCAGCAGCCAGCCGGGACTAGCGGGTAATGAGCAGTTCTTC. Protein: CASSQPGLAGNEQFF.

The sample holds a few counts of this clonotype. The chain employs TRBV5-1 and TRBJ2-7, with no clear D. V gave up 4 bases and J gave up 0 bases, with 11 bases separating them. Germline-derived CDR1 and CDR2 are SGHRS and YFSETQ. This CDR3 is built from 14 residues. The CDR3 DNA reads TGCGCCAGCAGCCTCTCTACACCCTCCTACGAGCAGTACTTC. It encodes CASSLSTPSYEQYF.

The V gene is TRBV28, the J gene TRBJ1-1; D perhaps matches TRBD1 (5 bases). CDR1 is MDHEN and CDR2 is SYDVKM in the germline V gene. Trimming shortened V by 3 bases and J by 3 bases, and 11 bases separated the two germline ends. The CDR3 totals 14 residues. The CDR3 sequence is CASSLGQFHTEAFF. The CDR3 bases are TGTGCCAGCAGTTTGGGGCAGTTTCACACTGAAGCTTTCTTT. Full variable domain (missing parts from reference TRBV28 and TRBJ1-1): DVKVTQSSRYLVKRTGEKVFLECVQDMDHENMFWYRQDPGLGLRLIYFSYDVKMKEKGDIPEGYSVSREKKERFSLILESASTNQTSMYLCASSLGQFHTEAFFGQGTRLTVV.

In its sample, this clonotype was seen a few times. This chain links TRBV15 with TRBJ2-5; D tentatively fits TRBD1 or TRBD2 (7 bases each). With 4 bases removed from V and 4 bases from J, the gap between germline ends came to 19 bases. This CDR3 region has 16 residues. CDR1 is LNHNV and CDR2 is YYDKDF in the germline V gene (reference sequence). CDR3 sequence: CATSKARQGGGETQYF. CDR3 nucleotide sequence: TGTGCCACCAGCAAAGCTAGGCAGGGGGGGGGAGAGACCCAGTACTTC.

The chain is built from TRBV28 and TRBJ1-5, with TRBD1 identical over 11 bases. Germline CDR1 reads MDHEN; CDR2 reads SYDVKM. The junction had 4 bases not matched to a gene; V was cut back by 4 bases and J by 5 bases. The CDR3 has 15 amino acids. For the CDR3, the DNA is TGTGCCAGCAGTTGGATGGGACAGGGGGATCAGCCCCAGCATTTT. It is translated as CASSWMGQGDQPQHF.

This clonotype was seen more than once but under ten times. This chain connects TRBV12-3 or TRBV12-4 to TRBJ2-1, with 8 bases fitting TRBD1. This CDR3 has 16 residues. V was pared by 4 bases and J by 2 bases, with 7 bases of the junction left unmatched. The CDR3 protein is CASSSGQGGPYNEQFF. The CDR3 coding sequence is TGTGCCAGCAGTTCCGGACAGGGAGGACCCTACAATGAGCAGTTCTTC.

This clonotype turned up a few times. CDR3 amino acids: CSVEFQGARYEQYF. CDR3 sequence (DNA): TGCAGCGTTGAGTTTCAGGGGGCGCGGTACGAGCAGTACTTC. The chain couples TRBV29-1 to TRBJ2-7; the match to TRBD1 covers 8 bases. V was clipped by 3 bases and J by 4 bases; unmatched bases: 8. Germline V gene sequence: CDR1 SQVTM, CDR2 ANQGSEA. The CDR3 is 14 amino acids.

CDR3 residues: CASTPDTPGRNEQFF. For the CDR3, the DNA is TGTGCCAGCACTCCCGACACCCCCGGGCGCAATGAGCAGTTCTTC. The V gene is TRBV6-1, the J gene TRBJ2-1; D ambiguous. The CDR3 covers 15 residues. The V end lost 7 bases, the J end lost 6 bases, and 19 bases lay between the germline ends. CDR1 MNHNS and CDR2 SASEGT come from the germline V gene.

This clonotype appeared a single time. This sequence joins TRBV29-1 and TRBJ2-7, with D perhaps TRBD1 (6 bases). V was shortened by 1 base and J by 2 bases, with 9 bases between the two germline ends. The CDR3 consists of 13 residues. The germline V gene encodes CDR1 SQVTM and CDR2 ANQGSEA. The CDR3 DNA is TGCAGCGTTGAAGGGGGGCAAGCCTACGAGCAGTACTTC. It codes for CSVEGGQAYEQYF.

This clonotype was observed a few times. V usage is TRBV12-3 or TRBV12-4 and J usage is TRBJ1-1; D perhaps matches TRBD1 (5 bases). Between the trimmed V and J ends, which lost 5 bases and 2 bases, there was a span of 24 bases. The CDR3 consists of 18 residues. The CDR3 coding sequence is TGTGCCAGCAGTCCCGGGCGAGGCTGGACAACCCGAAACACTGAAGCTTTCTTT. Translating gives CASSPGRGWTTRNTEAFF.

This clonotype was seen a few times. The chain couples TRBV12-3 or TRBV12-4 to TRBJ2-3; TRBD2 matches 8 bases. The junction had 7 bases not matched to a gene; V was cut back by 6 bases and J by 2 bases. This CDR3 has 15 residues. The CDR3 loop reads CASSSVAGNTDTQYF. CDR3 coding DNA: TGTGCCAGCAGCTCTGTAGCGGGGAACACAGATACGCAGTATTTT.

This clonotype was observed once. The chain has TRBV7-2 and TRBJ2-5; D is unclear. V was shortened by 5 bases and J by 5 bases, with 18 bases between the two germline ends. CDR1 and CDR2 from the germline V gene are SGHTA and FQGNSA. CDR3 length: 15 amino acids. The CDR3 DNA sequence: TGTGCCAGCAGCAATAATGCTTGGGTTAGGGAGACCCAGTACTTC. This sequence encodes CASSNNAWVRETQYF. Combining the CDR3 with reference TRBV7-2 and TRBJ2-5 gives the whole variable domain GAGVSQSPSNKVTEKGKDVELRCDPISGHTALYWYRQSLGQGLEFLIYFQGNSAPDKSGLPSDRFSAERTGGSVSTLTIQRTQQEDSAVYLCASSNNAWVRETQYFGPGTRLLVL.

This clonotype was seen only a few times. CDR3 sequence (DNA): TGCGCCAGCAGCTTGGAAACGGGGATCGGCGAGCAGTACTTC. Translation: CASSLETGIGEQYF. The chain combines TRBV5-1 with TRBJ2-7; D possibly corresponds to TRBD2 (5 bases). The CDR3 runs 14 residues. Trimming removed 0 bases from V and 6 bases from J, with 13 bases in between. From germline, CDR1 is SGHRS and CDR2 YFSETQ. The complete variable domain, with remaining parts taken from reference TRBV5-1 and TRBJ2-7, reads KAGVTQTPRYLIKTRGQQVTLSCSPISGHRSVSWYQQTPGQGLQFLFEYFSETQRNKGNFPGRFSGRQFSNSRSEMNVSTLELGDSALYLCASSLETGIGEQYFGPGTRLTVT.

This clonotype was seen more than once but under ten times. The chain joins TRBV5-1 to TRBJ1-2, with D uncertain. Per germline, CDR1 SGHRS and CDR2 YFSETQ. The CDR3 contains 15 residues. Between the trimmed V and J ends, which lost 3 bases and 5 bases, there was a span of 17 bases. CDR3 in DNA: TGCGCCAGCAGCTCCGGACTCAGGACCGATTATGGCTACACCTTC. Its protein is CASSSGLRTDYGYTF.

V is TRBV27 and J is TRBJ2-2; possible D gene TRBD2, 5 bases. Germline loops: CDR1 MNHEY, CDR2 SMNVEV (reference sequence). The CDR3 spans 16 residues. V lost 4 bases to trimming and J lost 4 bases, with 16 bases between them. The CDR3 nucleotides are TGTGCCAGCAGTTCACCAAGCGGATGGGGCACCGGGGAGCTGTTTTTT. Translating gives CASSSPSGWGTGELFF.

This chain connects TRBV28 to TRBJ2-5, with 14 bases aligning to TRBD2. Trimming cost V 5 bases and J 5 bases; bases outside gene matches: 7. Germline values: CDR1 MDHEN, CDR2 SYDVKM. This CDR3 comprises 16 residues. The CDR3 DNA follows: TGTGCCAGCAGTAAGGGACTAGCGGGAGATTGGGAGACCCAGTACTTC. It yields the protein CASSKGLAGDWETQYF.